What follows are 9 T cell receptor beta chains derived from one specimen sequenced in a study of blood T cell repertoires in COVID-19. Using immunoSEQ multiplex PCR, the repertoire was profiled, and TCRdb retains in-frame clones only, with some absent. The sample records 150,000 to 200,000 clones, around four fifths being singletons. The sequenced material came from peripheral blood. The origin of the receptors is a woman aged 25 to 39 with acute or convalescent COVID-19.

The genes are TRBV20-1 and TRBJ2-7; TRBD2 matches at 11 bases. The germline V gene has CDR1 DFQATT and CDR2 SNEGSKA (reference sequence). The CDR3 is made up of 14 amino acids. V shed 3 bases and J 6 bases; nucleotides not matched to a gene: 7. The CDR3 DNA reads as TGCAGTGCTAGTCAACTAGCGGGAGTTAGCGAGCAGTACTTC. It encodes CSASQLAGVSEQYF.

The V gene is TRBV30, the J gene TRBJ1-3; D uncertain. Germline CDR1 GTSNPN, CDR2 SVGIG (reference sequence). V was trimmed by 4 bases and J by 3 bases, leaving 7 bases between them. The CDR3 length is 12 residues. The CDR3, as DNA: TGTGCCTGGACACTACGTGGAAACACCATATATTTT. It is translated as CAWTLRGNTIYF.

In nucleotides, the CDR3 is TGTGCCAGCAGCCGTATATCGGGGGTTTTGACTGAAGCTTTCTTT. Translating it yields CASSRISGVLTEAFF. V gene TRBV5-4 combines with J gene TRBJ1-1; D may be TRBD1 (5 bases). CDR3 length: 15 residues. Trimming cost V 4 bases and J 5 bases, with 18 bases left between them. Germline CDR1 is SGHNT and CDR2 is YYREEE (reference sequence).

Only one count was recorded for this clone. The V and J genes are TRBV19 and TRBJ1-4; D not certain. Trimming took off 2 bases at V and 8 bases at J, with 18 bases between the two ends. The CDR3 sequence is 16 residues long. Looked up from germline, CDR1 is LNHDA and CDR2 is SQIVND (reference sequence). The chain's CDR3 is CASSILALPRREKLFF. CDR3 nucleotides: TGTGCCAGTAGTATATTGGCGTTGCCGCGGAGGGAAAAACTGTTTTTT.

The chain has TRBV19 and TRBJ2-1; 8 bases map to TRBD2. The CDR3 has 16 residues. Germline CDR1 reads LNHDA; CDR2 reads SQIVND (reference sequence). J was trimmed by 7 bases and V by 3 bases; bases with no gene match: 11. This chain's CDR3 is CASSILGGSGGNEQFF. In DNA, the CDR3 is TGTGCCAGTAGTATTTTAGGCGGGAGCGGGGGTAATGAGCAGTTCTTC.

This chain links TRBV5-1 with TRBJ2-3, with 7 positions matching TRBD2. Germline assignment: CDR1 SGHRS and CDR2 YFSETQ. The CDR3 runs 16 residues. V shed 1 base, J shed 2 bases, and the junction held 7 bases outside the gene matches. In DNA, the CDR3 is TGCGCCAGCAGCTTGTTTGGACTAGGTTCCACAGATACGCAGTATTTT. Translating it yields CASSLFGLGSTDTQYF. Filled out from reference TRBV5-1 and TRBJ2-3, the complete variable domain reads KAGVTQTPRYLIKTRGQQVTLSCSPISGHRSVSWYQQTPGQGLQFLFEYFSETQRNKGNFPGRFSGRQFSNSRSEMNVSTLELGDSALYLCASSLFGLGSTDTQYFGPGTRLTVL.

The chain recombines TRBV20-1 with TRBJ2-5, with unresolved D. V dropped 6 bases and J dropped 5 bases, with 4 bases sitting between them. Germline assignment: CDR1 DFQATT and CDR2 SNEGSKA (reference sequence). The CDR3 spans 9 residues. CDR3 amino acids: CSAPETQYF. The CDR3 DNA is TGCAGTGCCCCGGAGACCCAGTACTTC.

J is TRBJ1-2 and V is TRBV7-9, with 10 bases identical to TRBD1. Trimming removed 0 bases from V and 4 bases from J; junction bases left unmatched: 8. CDR1 SEHNR and CDR2 FQNEAQ come from the germline V gene (reference sequence). The CDR3 runs 17 residues. This chain's CDR3 is CASSLASGTGEAYGYTF. The CDR3 DNA reads as TGTGCCAGCAGCTTAGCGTCCGGGACAGGGGAAGCCTATGGCTACACCTTC.

The chain links TRBV5-6 to TRBJ2-6, with D perhaps matching TRBD1 (5 bases). Germline V gene data show CDR1 as SGHDT and CDR2 as YYEEEE. V dropped 1 base and J dropped 4 bases, with 15 bases sitting between them. This CDR3 region has 17 residues. The CDR3 DNA reads TGTGCCAGCAGCTTGAATTTCAGGGCCTCGGGGGCCAACGTCCTGACTTTC. Amino acids: CASSLNFRASGANVLTF.